The clone carrying this TCR beta chain has just one count. Its antigen is undetermined. This CDR3 has 17 amino acids. Germline CDR1 is MNHEY and CDR2 is SMNVEV (reference sequence). J was trimmed by 0 bases and V by 5 bases; bases with no gene match: 9. The record originates from a study of CD8 T cells in Susac syndrome. Study-wide results and caveats: The study acknowledged a relatively small number of individuals in its TCR sequencing and HLA analysis.

After extraction with the RNeasy kit, roughly 0.45 to 1 ug of the RNA was reverse transcribed using random hexamers. The method of amplification for TCR beta CDR3 was immunoSEQ multiplex PCR, covering 54 Vbeta and 13 Jbeta. MiXCR was run by TCRdb on the immunoSEQ multiplex PCR reads, yielding one entry per CDR3 protein. Altogether some 100,000 distinct CDR3 sequences are present, less than 95% being singletons, with the ten largest covering about 0.11%. The rearrangement links TRBV27 to TRBJ2-1; 8 bases are shared with TRBD2. The receptor's source is a human donor in good health. Sequenced sample: CD8+ T cells from PBMCs. The DNA for the CDR3 is TGTGCCAGCAGTCCCCGTAGCGGGGAGAGCTCCTACAATGAGCAGTTCTTC. Protein: CASSPRSGESSYNEQFF.